The 13 T cell receptor beta chains below were found in one sample sequenced in a study of early T cells in non-severe SARS-CoV-2 infection. Each CDR3 protein is one row after TCRdb ran MiXCR on the 5' RACE reads. This sample yields roughly 100,000 distinct CDR3 sequences, of which about an eighth are seen a single time; 5% to 8% belongs to the top ten. The sample was whole blood. The receptors stem from an adult who was a healthcare worker with PCR-confirmed SARS-CoV-2 infection or an uninfected control (not recorded which).

The gene calls are TRBV5-1 and TRBJ2-7; 7 nucleotides agree with TRBD2. The CDR3 is 14 residues long. Germline V gene data show CDR1 as SGHRS and CDR2 as YFSETQ. The V gene end was trimmed by 4 bases and the J gene end by 2 bases; junction bases not matched to a gene: 6. Here the CDR3 DNA reads TGCGCCAGCAGCCTCGGGGGGTGGACCTACGAGCAGTACTTC. Protein product: CASSLGGWTYEQYF.

The chain links TRBV6-1 to TRBJ2-3; 8 bases align to TRBD2. Germline V CDR1 and CDR2: MNHNS, SASEGT. The CDR3 contains 15 residues. With V trimmed by 4 bases and J by 6 bases, 9 bases remained unmatched. The CDR3 nucleotides read TGTGCCAGCAGTGTAAGTTCAGCGGGAGCGGATACGCAGTATTTT. It translates to CASSVSSAGADTQYF.

This clonotype was seen many times. This chain connects TRBV6-2 or TRBV6-3 to TRBJ2-1; D gene uncertain. V lost 3 bases and J 8 bases, leaving 11 bases between the germline ends. Germline lookup yields CDR1 MNHEY and CDR2 SVGEGT. The CDR3 covers 13 residues. The CDR3: CASSYQVDYEQFF. The CDR3 DNA is TGTGCCAGCAGTTATCAGGTAGATTATGAGCAGTTCTTC.

This clonotype showed up many times. The rearrangement uses TRBV7-9 and TRBJ2-1, with D hard to call. The CDR3 is 17 residues long. Per germline, CDR1 SEHNR and CDR2 FQNEAQ (reference sequence). The ends were cut back, 1 base at V and 0 bases at J, with 13 bases in the middle. This CDR3 reads CASSLGPGGYSYNEQFF. CDR3 sequence (DNA): TGTGCCAGCAGCTTAGGGCCAGGCGGATACTCCTACAATGAGCAGTTCTTC.

This clonotype has at least ten counts. The chain combines TRBV29-1 with TRBJ2-1, with D perhaps TRBD1 (5 bases). V lost 5 bases and J lost 4, with 15 bases in between. The CDR3 is made up of 14 amino acids. The V gene's germline CDR1 is SQVTM and CDR2 ANQGSEA. This CDR3 is CSVSRLTDYNEQFF. Written as DNA, the CDR3 is TGCAGCGTTTCCCGCTTGACAGATTACAATGAGCAGTTCTTC.

The V and J genes are TRBV10-2 and TRBJ2-3; 13 positions match TRBD2. Germline V lookup: CDR1 WSHSY, CDR2 SAAADI. J gave up 2 bases and V 6 bases, and 5 bases lay outside the gene matches. CDR3 length: 16 residues. CDR3 DNA sequence: TGCGCCAGCAGAATCGGACTAGCGGGAGTCACAGATACGCAGTATTTT. This sequence encodes CASRIGLAGVTDTQYF.

This clonotype showed up many times. The genes are TRBV6-1 and TRBJ2-7, with TRBD2 identical over 7 bases. CDR3 length: 15 residues. V trimming: 2 bases; J trimming: 4 bases; junction bases outside the gene matches: 8. Germline loops: CDR1 MNHNS, CDR2 SASEGT. As DNA, the CDR3 is TGTGCCAGCAGTGAACGTCTAGCCGGGGGGTACGAGCAGTACTTC. Translated: CASSERLAGGYEQYF.

To note about this clonotype: Just one base apart from a much larger clone, this may be a read error. V and J are TRBV27 and TRBJ2-1, with 11 bases aligning to TRBD2. The CDR3 is 15 residues long. Germline CDR1 reads MNHEY; CDR2 reads SMNVEV (reference sequence). V was clipped by 5 bases and J by 9 bases; unmatched bases: 9. CDR3 residues: CASSSCTSGSVEQFF. CDR3 sequence (DNA): TGTGCCAGCAGTAGCTGCACTAGCGGGAGCGTTGAGCAGTTCTTC.

The chain recombines TRBV5-1 with TRBJ2-1; no clear D. Germline CDR1 SGHRS, CDR2 YFSETQ. Trimming cost V 0 bases and J 2 bases, with 9 bases left between them. The CDR3 totals 15 residues. The CDR3: CASSLVSGTYNEQFF. The CDR3 nucleotides are TGCGCCAGCAGCTTGGTGAGTGGAACCTACAATGAGCAGTTCTTC.

As to this clonotype: A single base separates this from a much larger clone, so it may be a read error. The V and J genes are TRBV10-3 and TRBJ2-7; D is possibly TRBD2 (6 bases). The CDR3 extends over 15 amino acids. V was clipped by 8 bases and J by 6 bases, with 23 bases between them. The germline gives CDR1 ENHRY, CDR2 SYGVKD. The CDR3 bases are TGTGCCATCGGGTCTTCGGAGGGTATGCTTCGCGAGCAGTACTTC. This codes for CAIGSSEGMLREQYF.

The chain has TRBV20-1 and TRBJ2-7; D is unresolved. In germline, CDR1 is DFQATT, CDR2 SNEGSKA (reference sequence). V lost 6 bases and J 4 bases, leaving 10 bases between the germline ends. This CDR3 contains 11 residues. The CDR3 spells CSAPDLYEQYF. CDR3 sequence (DNA): TGCAGTGCACCGGACCTTTACGAGCAGTACTTC.

This clonotype has a handful of counts. This chain connects TRBV6-5 to TRBJ1-6, with D maybe TRBD1 (5 bases). Trimming removed 3 bases at V and 9 bases at J, with 9 bases between. The CDR3 spans 13 residues. Germline V lookup: CDR1 MNHEY, CDR2 SVGAGI. The CDR3 DNA sequence: TGTGCCAGCAGTTATCGACAGAGTTCACCCCTCCACTTT. Its translation is CASSYRQSSPLHF.

This clonotype was counted at least ten times. The chain joins TRBV4-3 to TRBJ1-6; D is undetermined. V dropped 1 base and J dropped 7 bases, with 14 bases sitting between them. The CDR3 spans 16 residues. Germline V gene data show CDR1 as LGHNA and CDR2 as YSLEER. CDR3 protein: CASSQAFRAENSPLHF. In DNA form, the CDR3 reads TGCGCCAGCAGCCAAGCTTTCCGGGCAGAGAATTCACCCCTCCACTTT.